The sequence of this T cell receptor beta chain was determined in a study of blood T cell repertoires in COVID-19. Overall study: T cells, B-cell-depleted T cells, or PBMCs supplied cDNA or gDNA.

Germline V gene lookup returns CDR1 MNHEY and CDR2 SMNVEV (reference sequence). This CDR3 comprises 16 residues. J gave up 4 bases and V 2 bases, and 8 bases lay outside the gene matches. Authors' analysis steps: Researchers report that nucleated cell counts were estimated from reference gene primer amplification. Profiled with immunoSEQ multiplex PCR; TCRdb holds only in-frame clones, not every one. V, J and clone size were drawn from that table, and D and trimming were deduced from the DNA. This sample carries some 130,000 clones, around 80% of them seen once, and the ten largest clones take under 2.5%.

The rearrangement joins TRBV27 to TRBJ2-3, with TRBD2 matching over 8 bases. This sequence was found in a man aged 65 to 85 with acute or convalescent COVID-19. Sequencing was performed on peripheral blood. The CDR3 region is CASSLTSGGGADTQYF. The DNA of the CDR3 is TGTGCCAGCAGTTTAACCTCCGGGGGGGGAGCAGATACGCAGTATTTT.